The 28 T cell receptor beta chains presented below share a single source sample, sequenced in a study of identifying expanded T cells in peripheral blood (dated by TCRdb to between 2019 and 2020). Library method: the immunoSEQ multiplex PCR assay. The source is immuneACCESS, and TCRdb retained only in-frame sequences with V and J called. Part of the clones is not carried over; for the studies checked, unresolved V genes explain less than half of this, and the remainder is unexplained. Recorded for this sample are tens of thousands of clones; around 90% of them occurred a single time. The top ten hold about 6% of the sample. The sample consisted of blood. All receptors come from a person between 18 and 70 years old in good health.

V gene TRBV19 combines with J gene TRBJ2-3; 13 bases agree with TRBD2. CDR3 length: 14 amino acids. Per the germline V gene, CDR1 is LNHDA and CDR2 is SQIVND (reference sequence). Germline trimming cut 10 bases from V and 5 bases from J; bases unmatched to any gene: 6. CDR3 loop: CATRLAGGQDTQYF. The CDR3 region has the DNA TGTGCCACCAGACTAGCGGGAGGACAAGATACGCAGTATTTT.

The chain employs TRBV30 and TRBJ1-5; D perhaps matches TRBD1 (5 bases). The CDR3 contains 12 residues. V was cut by 0 bases and J by 11 bases, with 11 bases left in between. CDR1 GTSNPN and CDR2 SVGIG come from the germline V gene (reference sequence). CDR3 protein: CAWSVRGETQHF. As DNA, the CDR3 is TGTGCCTGGAGTGTACGGGGGGAGACCCAGCATTTT.

This sequence joins TRBV27 and TRBJ2-2; D is possibly TRBD1 (5 bases). The CDR3 has 15 residues. The ends were cut back, 0 bases at V and 3 bases at J, with 8 bases in the middle. Germline V CDR1 and CDR2: MNHEY, SMNVEV (reference sequence). The CDR3 loop is CASSLSTRDTGELFF. DNA of the CDR3: TGTGCCAGCAGTTTATCAACCAGGGACACCGGGGAGCTGTTTTTT.

The gene calls are TRBV5-4 and TRBJ2-1; TRBD1 might be the D (5 bases). This CDR3 comprises 15 residues. Trimming shortened V by 0 bases and J by 2 bases, and 9 bases separated the two germline ends. CDR1 and CDR2 (germline): SGHNT, YYREEE (reference sequence). CDR3 bases: TGTGCCAGCAGCTTGGGGGGCTCAGCCTACAATGAGCAGTTCTTC. This translates into CASSLGGSAYNEQFF. The whole variable domain, filled in from reference TRBV5-4 and TRBJ2-1, reads ETGVTQSPTHLIKTRGQQVTLRCSSQSGHNTVSWYQQALGQGPQFIFQYYREEENGRGNFPPRFSGLQFPNYSSELNVNALELDDSALYLCASSLGGSAYNEQFFGPGTRLTVL.

CDR3 in DNA: TGCGCCAGCAGCTTGGTACAGGTCGACCTCTATGGCTACACCTTC. Translated, it gives CASSLVQVDLYGYTF. The chain links TRBV5-1 to TRBJ1-2; a weak D match, TRBD1 (5 bases). V lost 0 bases, J lost 4 bases, and 13 bases lay in between. The CDR3 totals 15 residues. Per germline, CDR1 SGHRS and CDR2 YFSETQ.

The J gene is TRBJ2-7, the V gene TRBV28; D unclear. Looked up from germline, CDR1 is MDHEN and CDR2 is SYDVKM. Trimming left V 6 bases short and J 2 bases short, with 11 bases between. CDR3 size: 13 residues. This chain's CDR3 is CASRVRGPYEQYF. DNA of the CDR3: TGTGCCAGCAGGGTCCGCGGCCCCTACGAGCAGTACTTC. The whole variable domain, filled in from reference TRBV28 and TRBJ2-7, reads DVKVTQSSRYLVKRTGEKVFLECVQDMDHENMFWYRQDPGLGLRLIYFSYDVKMKEKGDIPEGYSVSREKKERFSLILESASTNQTSMYLCASRVRGPYEQYFGPGTRLTVT.

The rearrangement uses TRBV6-5 and TRBJ1-1; D is unclear. Trimming took off 2 bases at V and 0 bases at J, with 7 bases between the two ends. Germline lookup yields CDR1 MNHEY and CDR2 SVGAGI. The CDR3 contains 14 residues. CDR3 sequence reads: CASSYRGLNTEAFF. The CDR3 DNA reads as TGTGCCAGCAGTTACCGGGGATTGAACACTGAAGCTTTCTTT.

Details on this clone: At the DNA level, this CDR3 is encoded by other sequences in the same sample as well. This rearrangement joins TRBV5-1 to TRBJ1-5; D unresolved. The V gene lost 0 bases and the J gene lost 3 bases, with 13 bases spanning the gap. Per germline, CDR1 SGHRS and CDR2 YFSETQ. The length of the CDR3 is 16 residues. CDR3 residues: CASSLDEGGPNQPQHF. For the CDR3, the DNA is TGCGCCAGCAGCTTGGATGAGGGCGGCCCCAATCAGCCCCAGCATTTT. The full variable domain, with the rest looked up from reference TRBV5-1 and TRBJ1-5, is KAGVTQTPRYLIKTRGQQVTLSCSPISGHRSVSWYQQTPGQGLQFLFEYFSETQRNKGNFPGRFSGRQFSNSRSEMNVSTLELGDSALYLCASSLDEGGPNQPQHFGDGTRLSIL.

The V call is TRBV18, the J call TRBJ2-1; D perhaps matches TRBD2 (6 bases). V was trimmed by 5 bases and J by 3 bases, leaving 17 bases between them. The germline gives CDR1 KGHSH, CDR2 LQKENI. The CDR3 covers 16 residues. CDR3 DNA: TGTGCCAGCTCAGGTGAGGGATCGCGGGGCTACAATGAGCAGTTCTTC. It translates to CASSGEGSRGYNEQFF.

The chain employs TRBV5-5 and TRBJ2-3; D remains unclear. Trimming removed 5 bases at V and 5 bases at J, with 21 bases between. Germline-derived CDR1 and CDR2 are SGHKS and YYEKEE (reference sequence). CDR3 size: 16 residues. The CDR3 region has the DNA TGTGCCAGCAGGCTTGCCCCGCCCAGAAGAGTAGATACGCAGTATTTT. Its translation: CASRLAPPRRVDTQYF. Filled out from reference TRBV5-5 and TRBJ2-3, the complete variable domain reads DAGVTQSPTHLIKTRGQQVTLRCSPISGHKSVSWYQQVLGQGPQFIFQYYEKEERGRGNFPDRFSARQFPNYSSELNVNALLLGDSALYLCASRLAPPRRVDTQYFGPGTRLTVL.

The chain employs TRBV30 and TRBJ2-6; D is undetermined. Germline loops: CDR1 GTSNPN, CDR2 SVGIG (reference sequence). V lost 2 bases and J 0 bases, leaving 5 bases between the germline ends. This CDR3 is 14 amino acids long. As DNA, the CDR3 is TGTGCCTGGAGTTTTCCCTCTGGGGCCAACGTCCTGACTTTC. It specifies CAWSFPSGANVLTF.

The chain couples TRBV29-1 to TRBJ1-1; D perhaps matches TRBD1 (6 bases). CDR3 length: 14 amino acids. V was shortened by 4 bases and J by 3 bases, with 15 bases between the two germline ends. CDR1 and CDR2 (germline): SQVTM, ANQGSEA. CDR3 in DNA: TGCAGCGTTGTTATGAAGGGGGTAGACACTGAAGCTTTCTTT. Translating it yields CSVVMKGVDTEAFF.

This clone was seen just once. In the same sample, other DNA sequences code for this CDR3. The CDR3 DNA reads TGTGCCTGGAGTGTGCGAGGTGGTAATCAGCCCCAGCATTTT. It is translated as CAWSVRGGNQPQHF. The chain links TRBV30 to TRBJ1-5, with no clear D. Trimming stripped 0 bases from V and 4 bases from J, with 10 bases between. Germline lookup yields CDR1 GTSNPN and CDR2 SVGIG (reference sequence). CDR3 length equals 14 residues.

The J gene is TRBJ2-1, the V gene TRBV14; D unresolved. Germline V gene lookup returns CDR1 SGHDN and CDR2 FVKESK. The CDR3 has 14 residues. The V and J ends lost 3 bases and 5 bases respectively, with 11 bases between them. CDR3 coding DNA: TGTGCCAGCAGCCAGTTAGGGTACCACAATGAGCAGTTCTTC. This sequence encodes CASSQLGYHNEQFF.

J is TRBJ2-1 and V is TRBV5-6, with 8 bases aligning to TRBD2. The J segment lost 5 bases and the V segment lost 3 bases, leaving 10 bases of the junction unmatched. The CDR3 spans 16 residues. Germline V gene sequence: CDR1 SGHDT, CDR2 YYEEEE. In nucleotides, the CDR3 is TGTGCCAGCAGCTCTCTCGGGAGGGGGGGAGACAATGAGCAGTTCTTC. Translating gives CASSSLGRGGDNEQFF.

V is TRBV7-9 and J is TRBJ1-4, with D perhaps matching TRBD1 (5 bases). In germline, CDR1 is SEHNR, CDR2 FQNEAQ (reference sequence). Trimming stripped 3 bases from V and 7 bases from J, with 12 bases between. The CDR3 totals 14 residues. The DNA for the CDR3 is TGTGCCAGCAGCTTGGGGCAGGGTGCTGAAAAACTGTTTTTT. Residues: CASSLGQGAEKLFF.

The rearrangement joins TRBV5-1 to TRBJ2-2; 9 positions agree with TRBD2. V gave up 0 bases and J gave up 5 bases; unmatched junction bases: 5. Germline CDR1 is SGHRS and CDR2 is YFSETQ. This CDR3 has 16 amino acids. The CDR3 here is CASSLAIAGDTGELFF. The CDR3 DNA is TGCGCCAGCAGCTTGGCCATAGCGGGAGATACCGGGGAGCTGTTTTTT. Looking up the rest from reference TRBV5-1 and TRBJ2-2 gives the full variable domain: KAGVTQTPRYLIKTRGQQVTLSCSPISGHRSVSWYQQTPGQGLQFLFEYFSETQRNKGNFPGRFSGRQFSNSRSEMNVSTLELGDSALYLCASSLAIAGDTGELFFGEGSRLTVL.

The chain is built from TRBV27 and TRBJ2-1; maybe TRBD2 (5 bases). V shed 6 bases and J shed 2 bases, with 14 bases lying between them. The CDR3 is 15 amino acids. Germline-derived CDR1 and CDR2 are MNHEY and SMNVEV (reference sequence). The CDR3 region is CASRSETGTYNEQFF. The CDR3 nucleotides read TGTGCCAGCAGAAGTGAGACGGGAACCTACAATGAGCAGTTCTTC.

This clone occurred a few times. V is TRBV7-2 and J is TRBJ1-1, with 10 positions matching TRBD1. CDR1 and CDR2 (germline): SGHTA, FQGNSA. V was pared by 4 bases and J by 6 bases, with 8 bases of the junction left unmatched. This CDR3 has 15 residues. The CDR3 is CASSSDRGRAAEAFF. For the CDR3, the DNA is TGTGCCAGCAGCTCAGACAGGGGGCGCGCCGCTGAAGCTTTCTTT.

The chain combines TRBV5-4 with TRBJ2-1; either TRBD1 or TRBD2 may fit D (5 bases each). Germline CDR1 SGHNT, CDR2 YYREEE (reference sequence). The CDR3 has 15 amino acids. The V end lost 3 bases, the J end lost 5 bases, and 15 bases lay between the germline ends. This chain's CDR3 is CASSSFRDGDNEQFF. CDR3 DNA sequence: TGTGCCAGCAGCTCCTTCCGGGACGGGGACAATGAGCAGTTCTTC.

The V gene is TRBV15, the J gene TRBJ1-1, with unresolved D. V lost 8 bases and J lost 0, with 13 bases in between. The CDR3 totals 14 residues. The germline V gene encodes CDR1 LNHNV and CDR2 YYDKDF (reference sequence). CDR3 protein: CATHNTAMNTEAFF. CDR3 nucleotide sequence: TGTGCCACCCATAACACAGCCATGAACACTGAAGCTTTCTTT.

Comments on this clone: At the DNA level, this CDR3 is encoded by other sequences in the same sample as well. The V call is TRBV19, the J call TRBJ2-2; D is unclear. This CDR3 is 14 amino acids long. Looked up from germline, CDR1 is LNHDA and CDR2 is SQIVND (reference sequence). V gave up 2 bases and J gave up 1 base, with 5 bases separating them. The CDR3 coding sequence is TGTGCCAGTAGTATATCAAGGAACACCGGGGAGCTGTTTTTT. Amino acid sequence: CASSISRNTGELFF. Full variable domain (remainder filled in from reference TRBV19 and TRBJ2-2): DGGITQSPKYLFRKEGQNVTLSCEQNLNHDAMYWYRQDPGQGLRLIYYSQIVNDFQKGDIAEGYSVSREKKESFPLTVTSAQKNPTAFYLCASSISRNTGELFFGEGSRLTVL.

The rearrangement joins TRBV18 to TRBJ2-1; no definite D call. Germline V lookup: CDR1 KGHSH, CDR2 LQKENI. V lost 0 bases, J lost 0 bases, and 9 bases lay in between. There are 16 residues in the CDR3. For the CDR3, the DNA is TGTGCCAGCTCACCACCGCAGGTGAGCTCCTACAATGAGCAGTTCTTC. Protein product: CASSPPQVSSYNEQFF.

The V gene is TRBV2, the J gene TRBJ1-5, with D tentatively TRBD1 (5 bases). CDR3 length equals 13 residues. Germline lookup yields CDR1 SNHLY and CDR2 FYNNEI. The V end was cut by 7 bases, the J end by 5 bases, with 12 bases between. The DNA for the CDR3 is TGTGCCAGCACCGGGGGAGCGCATCAGCCCCAGCATTTT. Protein sequence: CASTGGAHQPQHF.

This chain links TRBV2 with TRBJ2-7; TRBD1 matches at 8 bases. The V gene end was trimmed by 2 bases and the J gene end by 3 bases; junction bases not matched to a gene: 9. Per the germline V gene, CDR1 is SNHLY and CDR2 is FYNNEI. The CDR3 covers 16 residues. The CDR3 region has the DNA TGTGCCAGCAGTGAAAGGCAGGGGGCTCTTGGCTACGAGCAGTACTTC. Its protein product is CASSERQGALGYEQYF.

The rearrangement joins TRBV6-5 to TRBJ2-1, with 7 positions matching TRBD2. J was trimmed by 6 bases and V by 4 bases; bases with no gene match: 12. The length of the CDR3 is 16 residues. Germline lookup yields CDR1 MNHEY and CDR2 SVGAGI. The CDR3 DNA reads TGTGCCAGCAGTTTTTTGGGAGCCACGGGGGGCAATGAGCAGTTCTTC. Protein sequence: CASSFLGATGGNEQFF.

The chain couples TRBV9 to TRBJ2-3; 7 bases align to TRBD1. Germline CDR1 and CDR2: SGDLS and YYNGEE. The length of the CDR3 is 11 residues. The junction had 1 base not matched to a gene; V was cut back by 4 bases and J by 8 bases. The CDR3: CASSPGGTQYF. The CDR3 region has the DNA TGTGCCAGCAGCCCAGGGGGTACGCAGTATTTT.

The chain carries TRBV2 and TRBJ1-2; D gene uncertain. The V end lost 2 bases, the J end lost 2 bases, and 12 bases lay between the germline ends. Germline CDR1 reads SNHLY; CDR2 reads FYNNEI. The CDR3 covers 15 residues. Here the CDR3 reads CASSESLGSNYGYTF. The CDR3 coding sequence is TGTGCCAGCAGTGAATCGTTAGGGAGCAACTATGGCTACACCTTC.